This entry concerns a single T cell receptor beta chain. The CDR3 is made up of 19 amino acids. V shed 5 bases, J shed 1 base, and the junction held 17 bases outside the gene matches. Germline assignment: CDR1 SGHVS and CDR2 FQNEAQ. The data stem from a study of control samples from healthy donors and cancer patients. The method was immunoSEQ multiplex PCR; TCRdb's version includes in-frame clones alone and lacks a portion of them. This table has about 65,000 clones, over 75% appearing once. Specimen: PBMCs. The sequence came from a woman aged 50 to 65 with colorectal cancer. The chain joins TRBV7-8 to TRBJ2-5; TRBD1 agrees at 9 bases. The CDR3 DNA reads TGTGCCAGCAGCCTCCGCATCCCCGGGACAGGGAATTTCCAAGAGACCCAGTACTTC. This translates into CASSLRIPGTGNFQETQYF.